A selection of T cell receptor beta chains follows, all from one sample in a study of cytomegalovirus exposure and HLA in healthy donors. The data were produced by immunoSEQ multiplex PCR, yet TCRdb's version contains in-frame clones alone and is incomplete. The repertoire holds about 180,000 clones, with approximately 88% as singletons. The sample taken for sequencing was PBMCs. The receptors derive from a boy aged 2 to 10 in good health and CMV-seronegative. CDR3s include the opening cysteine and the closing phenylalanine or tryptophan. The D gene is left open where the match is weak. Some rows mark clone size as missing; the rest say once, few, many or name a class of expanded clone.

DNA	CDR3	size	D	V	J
TGTGCCAGCAGCTTGGGACTAGCTGAGAACAATGAGCAGTTCTTC	CASSLGLAENNEQFF	NA	TRBD2	TRBV5-4	TRBJ2-1
TGTGCCAGCAGCTTACGGCGGTCCAGCCCGAACACCGGGGAGCTGTTTTTT	CASSLRRSSPNTGELFF	NA	NA	TRBV11-2	TRBJ2-2
TGTGCCAGCAGCTTAGGACAGGGGTCCTACAATGAGCAGTTCTTC	CASSLGQGSYNEQFF	NA	TRBD1	TRBV11-2	TRBJ2-1
TGTGCCACCAGCAGTCAAACTAGCGGTCGTTCCTACAATGAGCAGTTCTTC	CATSSQTSGRSYNEQFF	NA	TRBD2	TRBV15	TRBJ2-1
TGTGCCACCAGCCCTCTGACAGGGAACTACAATGAGCAGTTCTTC	CATSPLTGNYNEQFF	NA	TRBD1	TRBV10-3	TRBJ2-1
TGTGCCAGCAACATTGGACAGATCTATGGCTACACCTTC	CASNIGQIYGYTF	once	NA	TRBV28	TRBJ1-2
TGTGCCAGCAGTGATCGAGGCAGGGGGCGTACAACTGAAGCTTTCTTT	CASSDRGRGRTTEAFF	NA	TRBD1	TRBV6-1	TRBJ1-1
TGTGCCAGCAGCCTCAGGGGCTCGGGCTACACCTTC	CASSLRGSGYTF	NA	NA	TRBV6-6	TRBJ1-2
TGTGCCAGCAGCTTAGCCTGGACTAGCGGCACCGGGGAGCTGTTTTTT	CASSLAWTSGTGELFF	NA	TRBD2	TRBV7-2	TRBJ2-2
TGCGCCAGCAGCCCGGGACAGGGGGGCACAGATACGCAGTATTTT	CASSPGQGGTDTQYF	few	TRBD1	TRBV4-3	TRBJ2-3
TGTGCCAGCAGCCAAGATGGGGCAGGGGGTCAGCCCCAGCATTTT	CASSQDGAGGQPQHF	NA	TRBD1	TRBV4-2	TRBJ1-5
TGTGCCAGCAGCTTAATGACTAGCGGGGGGGCGGAGACCCAGTACTTC	CASSLMTSGGAETQYF	NA	TRBD2	TRBV11-2	TRBJ2-5
TGTGCCAGCAGTGTCCGGGGGTCCGGGGAGCTGTTTTTT	CASSVRGSGELFF	NA	NA	TRBV2	TRBJ2-2
TGTGCCAGTAGTCCTCGACTAGGACTCGAGCAGTACTTC	CASSPRLGLEQYF	NA	NA	TRBV19	TRBJ2-7
TGTGCCAGCAGCTTTGAGGCCTACCCTTCGGCCAAAAACATTCAGTACTTC	CASSFEAYPSAKNIQYF	NA	NA	TRBV7-2	TRBJ2-4
TGTGCCAGTAGTAGTACTAGCGGCTCCTACGAGCAGTACTTC	CASSSTSGSYEQYF	NA	TRBD2	TRBV19	TRBJ2-7
TGTGCCAGCAGCTTACGGACAGACGCCACTGAAGCTTTCTTT	CASSLRTDATEAFF	NA	NA	TRBV11-2	TRBJ1-1
TGTGCCAGACAGATTCCCTATCCGTCGACTAGACAGACCCAGTACTTC	CARQIPYPSTRQTQYF	NA	NA	TRBV13	TRBJ2-5
TGTGCCAGCAGCGTAGATGGGGGGAGTACTGAAGCTTTCTTT	CASSVDGGSTEAFF	NA	NA	TRBV9	TRBJ1-1
TGCGCCAGCAGCCAAGAAACGGGCTATGGCTACACCTTC	CASSQETGYGYTF	few	NA	TRBV4-3	TRBJ1-2
TGTGCCATCAGAGGGGACAGACCCGAAGCTTTCTTT	CAIRGDRPEAFF	NA	TRBD1	TRBV10-3	TRBJ1-1
TGCGCCAGCAGCATGGACAGGGGAAGAGAGACCCAGTACTTC	CASSMDRGRETQYF	NA	TRBD1	TRBV10-1	TRBJ2-5
TGCGCCAGCAGCTTGAAGGCAGGGGGGAATGAGCAGTTCTTC	CASSLKAGGNEQFF	NA	NA	TRBV5-1	TRBJ2-1
TGTGCCAGCAGTGAAGGCAGAACCGAGCAGTACTTC	CASSEGRTEQYF	NA	NA	TRBV6-1	TRBJ2-7
TGTGCCAGCAGCGTAGCTTCGGAGGGTCGGGCTGAAGCTTTCTTT	CASSVASEGRAEAFF	NA	NA	TRBV9	TRBJ1-1
TGCGCCAGCTCCTTAGACAGGCTCGCAGATACGCAGTATTTT	CASSLDRLADTQYF	NA	NA	TRBV5-1	TRBJ2-3
TGCGCCAGCAGCCAAGACGATAGTGACTCTGGAAACACCATATATTTT	CASSQDDSDSGNTIYF	NA	NA	TRBV4-3	TRBJ1-3
TGTGCCAGCACGGACACCACTTCGTTGGGGACGCAGTATTTT	CASTDTTSLGTQYF	NA	NA	TRBV2	TRBJ2-3
TGTGCCAGCAGGAAACTTCGGGACAGGGGAGGCTACACCTTC	CASRKLRDRGGYTF	NA	TRBD1	TRBV11-3	TRBJ1-2
TGTGCCAGCTCACCGGGGAGGGCTGATGAAAAACTGTTTTTT	CASSPGRADEKLFF	NA	NA	TRBV18	TRBJ1-4
TGCGCCAGCGACCTGACTCCCCGCGAGCGGACAGGCAATAATTCACCCCTCCACTTT	CASDLTPRERTGNNSPLHF	NA	TRBD1	TRBV10-1	TRBJ1-6
TGTGCCAGCAGTTTTACAGGGGAGGTAAATGAGCAGTTCTTC	CASSFTGEVNEQFF	NA	NA	TRBV6-1	TRBJ2-1
TGTGCCAGCAGTAACAGGGGGCGTGGGAATTCACCCCTCCACTTT	CASSNRGRGNSPLHF	NA	TRBD1	TRBV6-5	TRBJ1-6
TGTGCCAGCAGGGGGGGACAGGGAAACAATCAGCCCCAGCATTTT	CASRGGQGNNQPQHF	few	TRBD1	TRBV2	TRBJ1-5
TGTGCCTGGAGTGAAAAACAGGGGGGTGAGCAGTTCTTC	CAWSEKQGGEQFF	NA	TRBD1	TRBV30	TRBJ2-1
TGCGCCAGCAGCCAACCTGCAGATACGCAGTATTTT	CASSQPADTQYF	NA	NA	TRBV4-1	TRBJ2-3
TGTGCCAGCAGCTTAGCGGGGGCAGGGGAGACCCAGTACTTC	CASSLAGAGETQYF	NA	NA	TRBV7-9	TRBJ2-5
TGCAGCGTGATGATAGCGGGAGTACCGGGTGGGGAGCTGTTTTTT	CSVMIAGVPGGELFF	NA	TRBD2	TRBV29-1	TRBJ2-2
TGTGCCAGCAGCTTAGCGCGAGACTATGGCTACACCTTC	CASSLARDYGYTF	NA	NA	TRBV7-9	TRBJ1-2
TGTGCCAGCAGTCCTAGCGTTGGGGGCAATGAGCAGTTCTTC	CASSPSVGGNEQFF	NA	NA	TRBV6-5	TRBJ2-1
TGTGCCAGCTCACCATATTCAACAGGGGGTAATGAAAAACTGTTTTTT	CASSPYSTGGNEKLFF	NA	TRBD1	TRBV18	TRBJ1-4
TGTGCCAGCAGCGGAGGACAGAGTGGCTACACCTTC	CASSGGQSGYTF	NA	NA	TRBV2	TRBJ1-2
TGTGCCAGCAGCTTTCTCGGGACAGGCAATGAGCAGTTCTTC	CASSFLGTGNEQFF	NA	TRBD1	TRBV5-6	TRBJ2-1
TGTGCCAGCAGTGGGGGAGGGGCAGGGGAGGGCACCGAGCAGTACTTC	CASSGGGAGEGTEQYF	NA	NA	TRBV5-4	TRBJ2-7
TGCAGCGTTGTATCTATTTCGCGGGGCCCAGATACGCAGTATTTT	CSVVSISRGPDTQYF	NA	NA	TRBV29-1	TRBJ2-3
TGTGCCAGCAGCAGCGACAGGGGGGAAACAGATACGCAGTATTTT	CASSSDRGETDTQYF	NA	TRBD1	TRBV7-9	TRBJ2-3
TGCGCCACCAGAGCAGGGGTCACAGATACGCAGTATTTT	CATRAGVTDTQYF	NA	NA	TRBV5-1	TRBJ2-3
TGCAGCGTTGAAGATCTGGGCAGAAGCACAGATACGCAGTATTTT	CSVEDLGRSTDTQYF	NA	NA	TRBV29-1	TRBJ2-3
TGCGCCAGCAGCCAAAAGCAGGGAAGAAGTTCACCCCTCCACTTT	CASSQKQGRSSPLHF	NA	NA	TRBV4-3	TRBJ1-6